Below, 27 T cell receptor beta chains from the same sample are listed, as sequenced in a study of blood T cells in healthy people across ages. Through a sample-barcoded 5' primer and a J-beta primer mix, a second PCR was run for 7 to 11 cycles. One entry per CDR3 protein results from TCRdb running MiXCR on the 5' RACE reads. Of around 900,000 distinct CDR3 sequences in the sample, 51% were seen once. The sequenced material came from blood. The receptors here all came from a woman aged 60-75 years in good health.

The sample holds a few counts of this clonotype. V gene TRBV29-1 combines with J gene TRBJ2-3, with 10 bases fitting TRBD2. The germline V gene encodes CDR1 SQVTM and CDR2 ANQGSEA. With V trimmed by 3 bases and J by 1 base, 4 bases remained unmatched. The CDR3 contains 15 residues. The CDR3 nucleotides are TGCAGCGTTGACATCGGGACTAGCGGCACAGATACGCAGTATTTT. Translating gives CSVDIGTSGTDTQYF.

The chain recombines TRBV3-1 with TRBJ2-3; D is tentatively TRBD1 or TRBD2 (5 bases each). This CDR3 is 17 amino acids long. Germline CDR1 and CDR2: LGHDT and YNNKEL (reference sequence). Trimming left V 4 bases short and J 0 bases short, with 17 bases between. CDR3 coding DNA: TGTGCCAGCAGCCCGATAGGGACCCCAGGGAGCACAGATACGCAGTATTTT. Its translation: CASSPIGTPGSTDTQYF.

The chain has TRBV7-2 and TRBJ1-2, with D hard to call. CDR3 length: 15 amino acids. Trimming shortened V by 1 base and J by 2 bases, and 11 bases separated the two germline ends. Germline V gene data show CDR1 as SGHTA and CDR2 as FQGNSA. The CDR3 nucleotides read TGTGCCAGCAGCTTAGGAGGGCCAGGAAACTATGGCTACACCTTC. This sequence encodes CASSLGGPGNYGYTF.

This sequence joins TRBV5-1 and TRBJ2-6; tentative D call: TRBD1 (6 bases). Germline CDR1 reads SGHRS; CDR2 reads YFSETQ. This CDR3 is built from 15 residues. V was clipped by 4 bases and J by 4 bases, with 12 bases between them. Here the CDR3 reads CASSLTGRGANVLTF. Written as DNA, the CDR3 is TGCGCCAGCAGCCTAACAGGGCGCGGGGCCAACGTCCTGACTTTC.

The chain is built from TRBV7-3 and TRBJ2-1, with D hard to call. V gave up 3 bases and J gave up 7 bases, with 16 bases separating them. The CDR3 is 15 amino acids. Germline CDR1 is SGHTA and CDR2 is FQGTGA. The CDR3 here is CASSFRTQGWNEQFF. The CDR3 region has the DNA TGTGCCAGCAGCTTTCGGACCCAAGGATGGAATGAGCAGTTCTTC.

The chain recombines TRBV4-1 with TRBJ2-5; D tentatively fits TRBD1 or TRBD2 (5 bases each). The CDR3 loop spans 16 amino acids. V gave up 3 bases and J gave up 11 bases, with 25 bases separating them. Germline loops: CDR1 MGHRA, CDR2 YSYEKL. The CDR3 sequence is CASSQRSAGTYNEQYF. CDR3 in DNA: TGCGCCAGCAGCCAGAGGTCGGCAGGGACCTACAATGAGCAGTACTTC.

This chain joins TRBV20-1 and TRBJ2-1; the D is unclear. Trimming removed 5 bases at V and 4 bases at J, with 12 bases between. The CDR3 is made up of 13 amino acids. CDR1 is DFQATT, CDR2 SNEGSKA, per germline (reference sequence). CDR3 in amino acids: CSAAAGTYNEQFF. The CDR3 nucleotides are TGCAGTGCTGCAGCCGGAACTTACAATGAGCAGTTCTTC.

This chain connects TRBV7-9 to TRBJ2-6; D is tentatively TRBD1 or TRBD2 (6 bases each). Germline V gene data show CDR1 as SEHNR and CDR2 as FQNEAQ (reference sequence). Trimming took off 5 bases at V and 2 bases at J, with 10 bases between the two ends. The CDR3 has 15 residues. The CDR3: CASSRRGAGANVLTF. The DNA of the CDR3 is TGTGCCAGCAGCCGAAGGGGGGCTGGGGCCAACGTCCTGACTTTC.

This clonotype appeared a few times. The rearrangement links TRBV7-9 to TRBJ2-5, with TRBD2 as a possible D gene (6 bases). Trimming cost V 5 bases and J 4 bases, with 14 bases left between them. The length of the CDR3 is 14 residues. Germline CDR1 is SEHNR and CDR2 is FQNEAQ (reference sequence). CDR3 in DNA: TGTGCCAGCAGCACACGGGACTTCACAGAGACCCAGTACTTC. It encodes CASSTRDFTETQYF.

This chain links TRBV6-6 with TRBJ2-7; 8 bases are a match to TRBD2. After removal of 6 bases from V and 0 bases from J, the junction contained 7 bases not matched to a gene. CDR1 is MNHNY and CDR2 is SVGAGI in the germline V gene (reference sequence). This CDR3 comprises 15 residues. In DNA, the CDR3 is TGTGCCAGCAGCAACAGGCGGGGGGCCTCCTACGAGCAGTACTTC. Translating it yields CASSNRRGASYEQYF.

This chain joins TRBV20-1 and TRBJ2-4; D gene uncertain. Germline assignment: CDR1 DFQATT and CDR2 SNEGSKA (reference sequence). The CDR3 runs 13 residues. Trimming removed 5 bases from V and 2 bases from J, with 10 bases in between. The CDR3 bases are TGCAGTGCTCCACACGGAACCAAAAACATTCAGTACTTC. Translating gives CSAPHGTKNIQYF.

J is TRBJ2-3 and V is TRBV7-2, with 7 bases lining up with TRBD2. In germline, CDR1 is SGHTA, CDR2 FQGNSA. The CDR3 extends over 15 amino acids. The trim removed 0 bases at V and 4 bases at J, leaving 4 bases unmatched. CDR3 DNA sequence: TGTGCCAGCAGCTTAGCGGGAGGGCTATCAGATACGCAGTATTTT. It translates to CASSLAGGLSDTQYF.

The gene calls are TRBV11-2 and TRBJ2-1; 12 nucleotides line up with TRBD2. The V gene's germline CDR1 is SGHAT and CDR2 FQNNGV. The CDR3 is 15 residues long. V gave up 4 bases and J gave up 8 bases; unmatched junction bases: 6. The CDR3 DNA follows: TGTGCCAGCAGCTCGACTAGCGGGAGTATGCATGAGCAGTTCTTC. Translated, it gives CASSSTSGSMHEQFF.

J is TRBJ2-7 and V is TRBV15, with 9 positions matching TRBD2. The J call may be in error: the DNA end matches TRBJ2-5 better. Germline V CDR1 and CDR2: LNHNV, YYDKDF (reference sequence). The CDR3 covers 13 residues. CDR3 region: CATNNGAGGTQYF. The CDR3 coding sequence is TGTGCCACCAACAACGGAGCGGGGGGGACCCAGTACTTC.

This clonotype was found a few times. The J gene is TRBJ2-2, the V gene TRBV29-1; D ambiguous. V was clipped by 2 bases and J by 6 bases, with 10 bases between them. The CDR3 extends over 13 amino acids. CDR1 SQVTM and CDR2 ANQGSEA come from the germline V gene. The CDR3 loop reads CSVERVGPGELFF. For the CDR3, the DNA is TGCAGCGTTGAAAGAGTCGGGCCCGGGGAGCTGTTTTTT.

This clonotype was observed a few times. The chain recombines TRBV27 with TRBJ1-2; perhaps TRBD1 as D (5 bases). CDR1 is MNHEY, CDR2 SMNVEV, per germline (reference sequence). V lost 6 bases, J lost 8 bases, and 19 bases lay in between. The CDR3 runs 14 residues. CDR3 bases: TGTGCCAGCAGCAACCCAGGCACAGGAGGAGGCTACACCTTC. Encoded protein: CASSNPGTGGGYTF.

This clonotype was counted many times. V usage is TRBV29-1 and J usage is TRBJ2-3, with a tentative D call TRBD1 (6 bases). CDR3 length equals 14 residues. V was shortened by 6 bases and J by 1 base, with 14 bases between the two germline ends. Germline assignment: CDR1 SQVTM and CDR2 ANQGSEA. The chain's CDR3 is CSVKQGSGTDTQYF. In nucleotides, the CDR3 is TGCAGCGTGAAACAGGGTTCCGGCACAGATACGCAGTATTTT.

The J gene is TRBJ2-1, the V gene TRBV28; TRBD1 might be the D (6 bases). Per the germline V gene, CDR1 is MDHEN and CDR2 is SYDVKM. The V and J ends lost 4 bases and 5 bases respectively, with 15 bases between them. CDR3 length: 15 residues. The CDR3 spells CASSSTGHINNEQFF. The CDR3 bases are TGTGCCAGCAGTTCCACGGGACACATCAACAATGAGCAGTTCTTC.

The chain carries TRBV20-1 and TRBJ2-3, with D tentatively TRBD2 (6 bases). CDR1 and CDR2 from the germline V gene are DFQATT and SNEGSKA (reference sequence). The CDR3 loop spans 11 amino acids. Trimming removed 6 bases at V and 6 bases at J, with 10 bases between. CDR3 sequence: CSAKRVDTQYF. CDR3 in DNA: TGCAGTGCCAAGCGGGTGGATACGCAGTATTTT.

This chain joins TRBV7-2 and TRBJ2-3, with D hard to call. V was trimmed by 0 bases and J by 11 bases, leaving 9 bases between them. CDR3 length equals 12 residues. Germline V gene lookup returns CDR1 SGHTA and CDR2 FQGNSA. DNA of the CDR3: TGTGCCAGCAGCTTAGCGCAGGTTCAGCAGTATTTT. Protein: CASSLAQVQQYF.

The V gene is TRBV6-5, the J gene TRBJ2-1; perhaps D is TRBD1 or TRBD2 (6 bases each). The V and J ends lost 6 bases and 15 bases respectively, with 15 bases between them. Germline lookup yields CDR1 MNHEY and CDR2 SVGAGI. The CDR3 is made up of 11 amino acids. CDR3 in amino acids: CASRGGSVWFF. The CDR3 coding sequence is TGTGCCAGCAGAGGGGGGTCCGTGTGGTTCTTC.

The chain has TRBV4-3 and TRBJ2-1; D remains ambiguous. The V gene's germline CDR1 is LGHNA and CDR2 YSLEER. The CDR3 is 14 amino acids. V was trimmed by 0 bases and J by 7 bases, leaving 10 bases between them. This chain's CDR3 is CASSQDRLDNEQFF. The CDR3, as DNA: TGCGCCAGCAGCCAAGATCGCCTAGATAATGAGCAGTTCTTC.

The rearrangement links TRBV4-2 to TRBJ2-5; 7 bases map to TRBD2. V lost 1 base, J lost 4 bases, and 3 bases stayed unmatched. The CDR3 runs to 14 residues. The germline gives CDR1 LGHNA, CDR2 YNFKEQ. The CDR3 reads CASSQGGGSETQYF. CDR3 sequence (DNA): TGTGCCAGCAGCCAAGGGGGAGGGTCAGAGACCCAGTACTTC.

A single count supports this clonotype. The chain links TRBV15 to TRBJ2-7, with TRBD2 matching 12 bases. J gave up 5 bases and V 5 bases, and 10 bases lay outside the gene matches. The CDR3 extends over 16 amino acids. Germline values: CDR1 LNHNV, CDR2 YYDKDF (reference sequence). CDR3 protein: CATSPRGLAGAHEQYF. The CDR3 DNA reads TGTGCCACCAGCCCGCGGGGACTAGCGGGTGCTCACGAGCAGTACTTC.

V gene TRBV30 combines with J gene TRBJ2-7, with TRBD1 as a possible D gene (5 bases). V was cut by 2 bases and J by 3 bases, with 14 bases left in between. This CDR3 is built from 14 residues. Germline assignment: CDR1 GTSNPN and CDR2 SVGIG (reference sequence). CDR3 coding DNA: TGTGCCTGGAGTAGGGGCAGGGCTCGCTACGAGCAGTACTTC. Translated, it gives CAWSRGRARYEQYF.

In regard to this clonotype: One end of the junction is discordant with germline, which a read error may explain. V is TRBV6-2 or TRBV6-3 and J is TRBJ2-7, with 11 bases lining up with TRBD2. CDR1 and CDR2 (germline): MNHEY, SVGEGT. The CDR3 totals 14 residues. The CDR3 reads CASSRSSGGYEQYF. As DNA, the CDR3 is TGCGCCAGCAGTCGTTCTAGCGGGGGGTACGAGCAGTACTTC.

CDR3 amino acids: CSVEGINYGYTF. CDR3 DNA: TGCAGCGTTGAGGGCATCAACTATGGCTACACCTTC. The chain links TRBV29-1 to TRBJ1-2; D is undetermined. The CDR3 has 12 residues. CDR1 is SQVTM, CDR2 ANQGSEA, per germline. Trimming took 3 bases from V and 2 from J, leaving 7 bases between them.